These T cell receptor beta chains were read from a single sample in a study of cytomegalovirus exposure and HLA in healthy donors. The repertoire was sequenced with immunoSEQ multiplex PCR; TCRdb's copy has only in-frame clones and lacks some. The repertoire consists of some 130,000 clones, with roughly 79% occurring once and the leading ten covering 0.7%. Sequencing was performed on PBMCs. The receptors originated from a man aged 18 to 30 in good health and CMV-seronegative. Both conserved end residues are part of each CDR3. Fields, in order: V gene, clone size, J gene, D gene, CDR3 protein, CDR3 DNA. A D gene is named only where the DNA matches it firmly. Some rows mark clone size as missing; the rest say once, few, many or name a class of expanded clone.

>TRBV29-1|.|TRBJ2-2|TRBD1
CSVRGQGTGELFF
TGCAGCGTGCGGGGACAGGGCACCGGGGAGCTGTTTTTT
>TRBV12-5|.|TRBJ1-2|TRBD1
CASGLVLGQGAGGYTF
TGTGCTAGTGGTTTGGTCCTTGGACAGGGGGCCGGTGGCTACACCTTC
>TRBV19|.|TRBJ1-1|.
CASSILRDSNRRAFF
TGTGCCAGTAGTATACTACGGGACTCAAACCGGAGGGCTTTCTTT
>TRBV19|few|TRBJ2-5|.
CASSISPSGWETQYF
TGTGCCAGTAGTATTTCCCCGAGCGGGTGGGAGACCCAGTACTTC
>TRBV7-2|.|TRBJ2-5|TRBD1
CASNRQGWETQYF
TGTGCCAGCAACAGACAGGGTTGGGAGACCCAGTACTTC
>TRBV4-1|.|TRBJ2-2|TRBD1
CASSLGQVNTGELFF
TGCGCCAGCAGTCTCGGACAGGTGAACACCGGGGAGCTGTTTTTT
>TRBV6-5|.|TRBJ2-1|TRBD2
CASNGGGASNEQFF
TGTGCCAGCAACGGCGGGGGGGCTAGCAATGAGCAGTTCTTC
>TRBV27|.|TRBJ1-1|.
CASSLFMNTEAFF
TGTGCCAGCAGTTTATTTATGAACACTGAAGCTTTCTTT
>TRBV12-2|.|TRBJ1-1|.
CASRSPEERAFF
TGTGCAAGTCGCTCCCCCGAGGAGCGAGCTTTCTTT
>TRBV6-4|once|TRBJ2-6|.
CASSEYPPGLSGANVLTF
TGTGCCAGCAGTGAGTACCCCCCAGGGCTCTCTGGGGCCAACGTCCTGACTTTC
>TRBV7-9|.|TRBJ1-1|.
CASTPGESTEAFF
TGTGCCAGCACCCCCGGGGAAAGCACTGAAGCTTTCTTT
>TRBV28|.|TRBJ2-3|.
CASSAIEPDTQYF
TGTGCCAGCAGTGCGATAGAACCAGATACGCAGTATTTT
>TRBV29-1|.|TRBJ2-3|.
CSVLGRYTDTQYF
TGCAGCGTTTTGGGCAGGTACACAGATACGCAGTATTTT
>TRBV6-4|few|TRBJ2-2|.
CASSDSSSENTGELFF
TGTGCCAGCAGTGACTCTAGCAGCGAGAACACCGGGGAGCTGTTTTTT
>TRBV6-6|.|TRBJ2-2|.
CASRNKRAVITGELFF
TGTGCCAGCAGGAATAAGCGAGCAGTCATTACCGGGGAGCTGTTTTTT
>TRBV19|.|TRBJ2-5|TRBD2
CASRSVAGGQETQYF
TGTGCCAGTAGATCGGTAGCGGGGGGCCAAGAGACCCAGTACTTC
>TRBV4-3|few|TRBJ1-4|.
CASSQDLGREILFF
TGCGCCAGCAGCCAAGATCTAGGCAGAGAAATACTGTTTTTT
>TRBV6-5|.|TRBJ2-7|.
CASSYSSTGSYEQYF
TGTGCCAGCAGTTACTCGTCGACAGGCTCCTACGAGCAGTACTTC
>TRBV9|.|TRBJ1-1|TRBD1
CASSVHRGSDTEAFF
TGTGCCAGCAGCGTACACAGGGGGAGCGACACTGAAGCTTTCTTT
>TRBV5-6|.|TRBJ2-4|TRBD1
CASSLSGQGFLAKNIQYF
TGTGCCAGCAGCTTGTCAGGACAGGGGTTTTTGGCCAAAAACATTCAGTACTTC
>TRBV10-3|few|TRBJ2-7|TRBD1
CAIREHLGQGDNEQYF
TGTGCCATCAGGGAACACCTGGGACAGGGTGATAACGAGCAGTACTTC
>TRBV30|.|TRBJ2-3|.
CAWSALGQADTQYF
TGTGCCTGGAGCGCCCTCGGCCAGGCAGATACGCAGTATTTT
>TRBV7-2|.|TRBJ2-4|.
CASSEGVSWVVNIQYF
TGTGCCAGCAGCGAAGGGGTTAGCTGGGTAGTGAACATTCAGTACTTC
>TRBV7-2|.|TRBJ1-6|.
CASRLLDSPLHF
TGTGCCAGCAGACTCCTGGATTCACCCCTCCACTTT
>TRBV7-9|.|TRBJ1-5|.
CASSSGGGNQPQHF
TGTGCCAGCAGCTCCGGGGGGGGAAATCAGCCCCAGCATTTT
>TRBV10-3|.|TRBJ1-5|.
CAISDRGSNQPQHF
TGTGCCATCAGTGACAGGGGTAGCAATCAGCCCCAGCATTTT
>TRBV6-7|.|TRBJ2-7|.
CASSYSIVGGPYEQYF
TGTGCCAGCAGTTACTCGATTGTAGGGGGTCCCTACGAGCAGTACTTC
>TRBV10-2|.|TRBJ1-2|TRBD1
CASSATGGYGYTF
TGCGCCAGCAGCGCGACAGGGGGCTATGGCTACACCTTC
>TRBV7-2|.|TRBJ2-2|.
CASSLGQVTGELFF
TGTGCCAGCAGCTTAGGACAGGTCACCGGGGAGCTGTTTTTT
>TRBV7-2|.|TRBJ2-7|.
CASSLTYEQYF
TGTGCCAGCAGCTTAACTTACGAGCAGTACTTC
>TRBV9|once|TRBJ1-2|TRBD1
CASSVTGEDGYTF
TGTGCCAGCAGCGTAACAGGGGAGGACGGCTACACCTTC
>TRBV4-1|.|TRBJ2-7|TRBD1
CASSQAGQGGYEQYF
TGCGCCAGCAGCCAAGCTGGACAGGGGGGCTACGAGCAGTACTTC
>TRBV25-1|.|TRBJ1-5|TRBD1
CASSDQGVQPQHF
TGTGCCAGCAGTGATCAGGGGGTCCAGCCCCAGCATTTT